What follows are 18 T cell receptor beta chains derived from one specimen sequenced in a study of identical twins. One entry per CDR3 protein, called by TCRdb with MiXCR from the 5' RACE reads. The data show hundreds of thousands of distinct CDR3 sequences, with approximately 9% seen just once and approximately 0.94% held by the top ten. These records were also assigned to another study, of yellow fever vaccine responses in identical twins.

The sample consisted of PBMCs. The receptors stem from a woman aged 18-35 years in good health.

This clonotype was counted at least ten times. The rearrangement uses TRBV10-3 and TRBJ2-5, with no clear D. CDR3 length: 15 residues. Germline loops: CDR1 ENHRY, CDR2 SYGVKD. Trimming took 3 bases from V and 5 from J, leaving 16 bases between them. The CDR3 nucleotides read TGTGCCATCAGTGATTTTAAGGGTCTAAGGGAGACCCAGTACTTC. Translation: CAISDFKGLRETQYF.

This clonotype came up many times. The CDR3 sequence: CASSQGPNRDEQFF. In DNA form, the CDR3 reads TGCGCCAGCAGCCAAGGACCGAATCGGGATGAGCAGTTCTTC. The chain combines TRBV4-3 with TRBJ2-1; D is ambiguous. Germline lookup yields CDR1 LGHNA and CDR2 YSLEER. The V gene lost 1 base and the J gene lost 8 bases, with 12 bases spanning the gap. The CDR3 runs to 14 residues.

This clonotype was detected ten times or more. This chain's CDR3 is CAISDTMEPEGADEQFF. The CDR3 bases are TGTGCCATCAGTGATACGATGGAACCCGAGGGGGCCGATGAGCAGTTCTTC. This chain connects TRBV10-3 to TRBJ2-1; 7 positions match TRBD1. Germline V gives CDR1 ENHRY, CDR2 SYGVKD. The V gene end was trimmed by 3 bases and the J gene end by 8 bases; junction bases not matched to a gene: 16. This CDR3 has 17 amino acids.

The rearrangement uses TRBV4-1 and TRBJ2-7; D gene ambiguous. Deletions cut 0 bases from V and 2 bases from J, with 11 bases between. The germline V gene encodes CDR1 MGHRA and CDR2 YSYEKL. CDR3 size: 15 residues. The CDR3 DNA sequence: TGCGCCAGCAGCCAAGAAATAAGACCAACCTACGAGCAGTACTTC. Residues: CASSQEIRPTYEQYF.

The chain combines TRBV4-2 with TRBJ2-1; TRBD2 aligns across 11 bases. Losses at the gene ends were 8 bases for V and 6 bases for J; bases not matched to a gene: 12. Germline V gene lookup returns CDR1 LGHNA and CDR2 YNFKEQ. CDR3 length: 16 amino acids. The CDR3 region is CASRGIAGGPLNEQFF. In DNA form, the CDR3 reads TGTGCCAGCCGGGGGATAGCGGGGGGGCCTCTCAATGAGCAGTTCTTC.

This clonotype has more than one count but fewer than ten. The chain recombines TRBV4-3 with TRBJ2-5; 9 bases map to TRBD2. The germline V gene has CDR1 LGHNA and CDR2 YSLEER. The CDR3 consists of 14 residues. V lost 1 base to trimming and J lost 3 bases; unmatched junction nucleotides: 0. This chain's CDR3 is CASSQGLAEETQYF. CDR3 DNA sequence: TGCGCCAGCAGCCAAGGACTAGCGGAAGAGACCCAGTACTTC.

This clonotype was counted a few times. V gene TRBV28 combines with J gene TRBJ2-5; 11 bases line up with TRBD1. Trimming cost V 7 bases and J 5 bases; bases outside gene matches: 3. The germline gives CDR1 MDHEN, CDR2 SYDVKM. The CDR3 contains 13 residues. The CDR3 is CASTDRGLETQYF. DNA of the CDR3: TGTGCCAGCACGGACAGGGGGCTTGAGACCCAGTACTTC.

A word on this clonotype: The junction differs from germline at one of its ends, possibly a read error. The chain employs TRBV7-7 and TRBJ2-7; maybe TRBD2 (7 bases). This CDR3 region has 12 residues. Germline values: CDR1 SSHAT, CDR2 FNYEAQ (reference sequence). CDR3 amino acids: CASSGTYYEQYF. CDR3 DNA sequence: TGTGCTAGCAGCGGGACATACTACGAGCAGTACTTC.

A word on this clonotype: A read error is possible here, since a much larger clone lies one base away. The chain employs TRBV4-3 and TRBJ2-1; D uncertain. CDR3 size: 13 residues. Germline V gene lookup returns CDR1 LGHNA and CDR2 YSLEER. The CDR3 reads CASTQGVGYEQFF. DNA of the CDR3: TGCGCCAGCACCCAAGGAGTCGGGTATGAGCAGTTCTTC.

V is TRBV7-2 and J is TRBJ2-7; 7 bases are a match to TRBD2. The CDR3 has 14 amino acids. V dropped 6 bases and J dropped 2; count of bases not matched to a gene: 7. Germline V gene data show CDR1 as SGHTA and CDR2 as FQGNSA. The CDR3 is CASRDLADAYEQYF. CDR3 bases: TGTGCCAGCAGGGACCTAGCGGACGCCTACGAGCAGTACTTC.

This clonotype has more than one count but fewer than ten. The V and J genes are TRBV12-3 or TRBV12-4 and TRBJ2-7; 12 bases line up with TRBD2. The length of the CDR3 is 15 residues. V was clipped by 1 base and J by 7 bases; unmatched bases: 5. DNA for the CDR3: TGTGCCAGCAGTTTAGGACTAGCGGGAGTAGGTGAGCAGTACTTC. It translates to CASSLGLAGVGEQYF.

This clonotype was seen repeatedly, ten times or more. The gene calls are TRBV3-1 and TRBJ2-3, with 10 bases fitting TRBD2. With V trimmed by 0 bases and J by 4 bases, 7 bases remained unmatched. The CDR3 is made up of 17 amino acids. The germline V gene encodes CDR1 LGHDT and CDR2 YNNKEL (reference sequence). CDR3 nucleotide sequence: TGTGCCAGCAGCCAAGATGGCCCTAGCGGGAGTGCAGATACGCAGTATTTT. It is translated as CASSQDGPSGSADTQYF.

This rearrangement joins TRBV12-3 or TRBV12-4 to TRBJ2-3; D is perhaps TRBD1 (5 bases). The CDR3 extends over 15 amino acids. Trimming took off 7 bases at V and 0 bases at J, with 14 bases between the two ends. CDR3 protein: CASNGDRISTDTQYF. The CDR3 region has the DNA TGTGCCAGCAATGGCGACAGAATTAGCACAGATACGCAGTATTTT.

The J gene is TRBJ2-2, the V gene TRBV6-4, with 10 positions matching TRBD2. The V segment lost 0 bases and the J segment 1 base; nucleotides outside the gene matches: 2. The CDR3 extends over 17 amino acids. Germline CDR1 MRHNA, CDR2 SNTAGT. Here the CDR3 DNA reads TGTGCCAGCAGTGACTCGGGACTAGCGAGGAACACCGGGGAGCTGTTTTTT. This translates into CASSDSGLARNTGELFF.

This clonotype was detected only a few times. The chain links TRBV10-2 to TRBJ2-5; D gene unclear. The germline V and J ends were trimmed by 3 bases and 3 bases, with 11 bases remaining between them. This CDR3 spans 14 amino acids. From germline, CDR1 is WSHSY and CDR2 SAAADI. The CDR3 is CASSDEWTEETQYF. In DNA, the CDR3 is TGCGCCAGCAGTGATGAATGGACCGAAGAGACCCAGTACTTC.

This clonotype showed up many times. The rearrangement links TRBV29-1 to TRBJ2-1; D may match TRBD1 or TRBD2 (5 bases each). CDR1 SQVTM and CDR2 ANQGSEA come from the germline V gene. This CDR3 spans 13 amino acids. The V gene lost 7 bases and the J gene lost 8 bases, with 18 bases spanning the gap. The CDR3 sequence: CSGIDLGRDEQFF. The CDR3 nucleotides read TGCAGCGGTATAGACTTGGGGCGGGATGAGCAGTTCTTC.

In its sample, this clonotype was seen many times. The rearrangement links TRBV20-1 to TRBJ2-1, with a weak D call TRBD2 (6 bases). CDR1 and CDR2 from the germline V gene are DFQATT and SNEGSKA (reference sequence). This CDR3 has 12 amino acids. Trimming removed 3 bases from V and 10 bases from J, with 13 bases in between. This CDR3 is CSASRDSLEQFF. The CDR3 bases are TGCAGTGCTAGCCGGGACTCCCTGGAGCAGTTCTTC.

This clonotype was recorded at least ten times. The chain is built from TRBV15 and TRBJ1-2; maybe TRBD1 (6 bases). CDR1 and CDR2 from the germline V gene are LNHNV and YYDKDF (reference sequence). The germline V and J ends were trimmed by 0 bases and 4 bases, with 12 bases remaining between them. The CDR3 covers 15 residues. The CDR3 protein is CATSRESDSLYGYTF. CDR3 nucleotides: TGTGCCACCAGCAGAGAATCGGACAGCCTCTATGGCTACACCTTC.